This record looks at one T cell receptor (beta chain) sequence and its context. Both 60 Vbeta primers and 13 Jbeta primers went into the PCR. The data were produced by immunoSEQ multiplex PCR, yet TCRdb's version contains in-frame clones alone and is incomplete. The profile shows under 200,000 clones, about 77% of them singletons. CDR3 length equals 15 residues. Germline V gives CDR1 SGHNT, CDR2 YYREEE (reference sequence). Unmatched junction bases numbered 1, after V lost 0 bases and J lost 3 bases. The sample belongs to a study of cytomegalovirus exposure and HLA in healthy donors. The source material was PBMCs. This sequence joins TRBV5-4 and TRBJ2-1, with 9 bases identical to TRBD2. The sequence was collected from a man aged 25 to 45 in good health and CMV-seronegative. CDR3 amino acids: CASSLGGGVYNEQFF. The CDR3 DNA sequence: TGTGCCAGCAGCTTGGGCGGGGGGGTCTACAATGAGCAGTTCTTC. Drawing the rest from reference TRBV5-4 and TRBJ2-1, the complete variable domain is ETGVTQSPTHLIKTRGQQVTLRCSSQSGHNTVSWYQQALGQGPQFIFQYYREEENGRGNFPPRFSGLQFPNYSSELNVNALELDDSALYLCASSLGGGVYNEQFFGPGTRLTVL.